This TCR beta chain was captured in a study of blood T cell repertoires in COVID-19 (dated by TCRdb to about 2020). Regarding the study in general: Samples covering the acute and convalescent phases of COVID-19 were provided by collaborators in the United States, Italy and Spain. HLA class I and class II types, where available, came from metadata supplied by the sample provider rather than from assay-based typing. The dataset comprised deeply sampled blood TCRbeta repertoires from subjects exposed to, actively infected with, or recovered from COVID-19. The samples were drawn from the first 160 participants of the ongoing ImmuneRACE study and from under 1,500 subjects provided by 6 global collaborators. The sample metadata nearly always contained a de-identified subject ID, COVID-19 status, age in years and sex. The prospective study material was composed of cDNA or gDNA derived from T cells, B-cell-depleted T cells, or PBMCs. The repertoires were released in a freely available public database intended as a resource for research on the immune response to SARS-CoV-2.

TCRbeta CDR3 regions were amplified from genomic DNA by means of the immunoSEQ Assay, a bias-controlled multiplex PCR. The source study handled its data this way. Nucleated cell counts per sample were estimated from amplification of reference gene primers within the assay. Sequence reads were collapsed and filtered to measure the absolute abundance of every unique TCRbeta CDR3 rearrangement. For each sample, productive Simpson clonality was calculated as the square root of Simpson's diversity index across productive rearrangements. The clones in this table, taken by TCRdb from immuneACCESS, are in-frame only. Not every clone is retained; where verified, under half of the shortfall comes from an unresolved V gene, and the cause of the rest is unknown. V and J calls and clone size are those listed in that table; D and trimming were worked out from the DNA. The sample records some 150,000 clones, about 86% of which are singletons. Roughly 8% of the sample is held by the ten biggest clonotypes.

The collaborating institutions used their own protocols to collect whole blood in K2EDTA tubes. For TCRbeta analysis, collaborator samples were shipped as frozen whole blood, as isolated PBMCs, or as DNA extracted from either sample type. On this clone itself: Its recognized antigen is unknown. No much larger clonotype is one base removed from it; base qualities were not supplied.

According to the germline V gene, CDR1 reads SGHTA and CDR2 reads FQGNSA. V loses 5 bases, J loses 1 base, and the germline ends lie 14 bases apart. The CDR3 runs 15 residues from the cysteine to the phenylalanine. The entry retains the CDR3 DNA only, 45 bases that are in frame from base 1. Points the paper makes about the study in general: Clinical and demographic metadata were provided uncurated, with the amount varying by source and participant.

This TCR came from a woman aged 60-75 years with acute or convalescent COVID-19. The sample comprised peripheral blood. The V and J genes are TRBV7-2 and TRBJ1-1; possibly the D gene is TRBD1, per 6 matching bases. The CDR3 region: CASSLRGGTNTEAFF. DNA sequence: TGTGCCAGCAGCCTCAGGGGAGGGACGAACACTGAAGCTTTCTTT.